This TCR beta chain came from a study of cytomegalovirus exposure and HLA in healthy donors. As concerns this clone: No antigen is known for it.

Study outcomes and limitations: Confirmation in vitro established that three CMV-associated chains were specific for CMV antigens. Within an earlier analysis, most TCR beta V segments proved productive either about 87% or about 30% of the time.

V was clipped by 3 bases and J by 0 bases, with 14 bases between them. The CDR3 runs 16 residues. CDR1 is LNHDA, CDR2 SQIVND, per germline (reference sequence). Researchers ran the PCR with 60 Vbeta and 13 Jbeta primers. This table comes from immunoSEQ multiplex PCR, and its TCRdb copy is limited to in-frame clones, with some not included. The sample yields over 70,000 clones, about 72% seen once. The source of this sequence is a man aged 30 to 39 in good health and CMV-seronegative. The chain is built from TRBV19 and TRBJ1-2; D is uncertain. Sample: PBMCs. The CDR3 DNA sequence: TGTGCCAGTAGTATTAGGTCGGAGGCTCCTAACTATGGCTACACCTTC. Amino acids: CASSIRSEAPNYGYTF.